The 21 T cell receptor beta chains given below trace back to one sample, sequenced in a study of cytomegalovirus exposure and HLA in healthy donors. Data came from immunoSEQ multiplex PCR; TCRdb stores just in-frame clones and leaves some out. Of around 260,000 clones listed, about 92% were seen once; the top ten hold 3.1%. Sequenced material: PBMCs. These TCRs come from a woman between 25 and 40 years old in good health and CMV-seronegative.

The chain combines TRBV9 with TRBJ1-2, with 7 bases that match TRBD1. This CDR3 spans 14 amino acids. Germline V gene sequence: CDR1 SGDLS, CDR2 YYNGEE. The trim removed 3 bases at V and 4 bases at J, leaving 6 bases unmatched. The CDR3 DNA reads TGTGCCAGCAGCGGAACAGGGGCGGGCTATGGCTACACCTTC. Its protein is CASSGTGAGYGYTF.

The chain uses TRBV28 and TRBJ1-1; 8 positions match TRBD1. This CDR3 has 15 amino acids. CDR1 and CDR2 from the germline V gene are MDHEN and SYDVKM. J gave up 7 bases and V 1 base, and 8 bases lay outside the gene matches. In nucleotides, the CDR3 is TGTGCCAGCAGTTTATCTCCGACAGGGGATAATGAAGCTTTCTTT. This gives the protein CASSLSPTGDNEAFF.

V usage is TRBV7-9 and J usage is TRBJ2-7, with D possibly being TRBD1 (6 bases). Between the trimmed V and J ends, which lost 5 bases and 3 bases, there was a span of 11 bases. The CDR3 totals 13 residues. Germline lookup yields CDR1 SEHNR and CDR2 FQNEAQ (reference sequence). The CDR3 protein is CASSHRAVYEQYF. CDR3 coding DNA: TGTGCCAGCAGCCACAGGGCCGTCTACGAGCAGTACTTC.

The CDR3 is CASSFLRDNEQFF. As DNA, the CDR3 is TGTGCCAGCAGTTTTTTGAGGGACAATGAGCAGTTCTTC. The chain couples TRBV27 to TRBJ2-1; perhaps TRBD2 as D (5 bases). The V end was cut by 3 bases, the J end by 5 bases, with 8 bases between. This CDR3 has 13 residues. Germline loops: CDR1 MNHEY, CDR2 SMNVEV (reference sequence).

The rearrangement uses TRBV28 and TRBJ2-1, with 8 bases matching TRBD1. This CDR3 is 14 amino acids long. With 6 bases clipped from V and 6 bases from J, the junction kept 7 bases outside the gene matches. The germline gives CDR1 MDHEN, CDR2 SYDVKM. The CDR3 sequence is CASRQTGEANEQFF. CDR3 nucleotide sequence: TGTGCCAGCAGGCAGACAGGGGAGGCCAATGAGCAGTTCTTC.

The genes are TRBV19 and TRBJ2-1; D might be TRBD1 or TRBD2, each matching 5 bases. Trimming removed 3 bases from V and 3 bases from J, with 12 bases in between. CDR3 length: 15 amino acids. Germline V gives CDR1 LNHDA, CDR2 SQIVND (reference sequence). The CDR3 nucleotides read TGTGCCAGTAGTATCAGCCCAGGGAGCTACAATGAGCAGTTCTTC. Translating gives CASSISPGSYNEQFF.

This chain links TRBV5-1 with TRBJ2-7, with 7 bases matching TRBD1. The germline CDR1 and CDR2 sequences are SGHRS and YFSETQ. Germline trimming cut 3 bases from V and 0 bases from J; bases unmatched to any gene: 6. CDR3 size: 15 residues. In nucleotides, the CDR3 is TGCGCCAGCAGCTGGACAGGACAGTCCTCCTACGAGCAGTACTTC. Its translation: CASSWTGQSSYEQYF.

The CDR3: CASSQDLGGQPQHF. For the CDR3, the DNA is TGTGCCAGCAGCCAAGATTTGGGCGGTCAGCCCCAGCATTTT. V usage is TRBV4-2 and J usage is TRBJ1-5, with unresolved D. Germline values: CDR1 LGHNA, CDR2 YNFKEQ. V dropped 0 bases and J dropped 6 bases, with 9 bases sitting between them. The CDR3 totals 14 residues.

J is TRBJ2-7 and V is TRBV23-1; tentative D call: TRBD1 (5 bases). TRBV23-1 has ORF status, its function being uncertain. V gave up 2 bases and J gave up 2 bases, with 22 bases separating them. The CDR3 extends over 18 amino acids. The CDR3, as DNA: TGCGCCAGCAGTCAACAGGGATTAAGGATCCGAAGCACCTACGAGCAGTACTTC. Translation: CASSQQGLRIRSTYEQYF.

This chain links TRBV6-1 with TRBJ2-1, with D possibly matching TRBD2 (6 bases). The CDR3 consists of 15 residues. Trimming pared 6 bases from V and 9 bases from J, leaving 21 bases between. Germline V gene sequence: CDR1 MNHNS, CDR2 SASEGT. CDR3 DNA sequence: TGTGCCAGCAGGGAGACGGAGGGCCTTTTGCCTGAGCAGTTCTTC. This codes for CASRETEGLLPEQFF.

J is TRBJ2-1 and V is TRBV10-3, with 8 bases fitting TRBD1. The junction had 16 bases not matched to a gene; V was cut back by 4 bases and J by 5 bases. The CDR3 is 18 amino acids. CDR1 ENHRY and CDR2 SYGVKD come from the germline V gene. CDR3 loop: CAISGQVGTGTGNNEQFF. CDR3 DNA sequence: TGTGCCATCAGTGGCCAGGTCGGTACAGGGACAGGTAACAATGAGCAGTTCTTC.

This rearrangement joins TRBV29-1 to TRBJ2-2, with a weak D call TRBD2 (5 bases). There are 12 residues in the CDR3. Germline CDR1 SQVTM, CDR2 ANQGSEA. V was cut by 6 bases and J by 8 bases, with 13 bases left in between. In DNA, the CDR3 is TGCAGCGTAAGGACTGCTGGGGGGGAGCTGTTTTTT. Protein product: CSVRTAGGELFF.

The V and J genes are TRBV11-2 and TRBJ2-5; D remains ambiguous. The V and J ends lost 4 bases and 4 bases respectively, with 10 bases between them. Germline V gene lookup returns CDR1 SGHAT and CDR2 FQNNGV. This CDR3 spans 13 amino acids. CDR3 residues: CASSYWARETQYF. CDR3 coding DNA: TGTGCCAGCAGCTATTGGGCTCGAGAGACCCAGTACTTC. Variable domain in full (rest from reference TRBV11-2 and TRBJ2-5): EAGVAQSPRYKIIEKRQSVAFWCNPISGHATLYWYQQILGQGPKLLIQFQNNGVVDDSQLPKDRFSAERLKGVDSTLKIQPAKLEDSAVYLCASSYWARETQYFGPGTRLLVL.

V gene TRBV15 combines with J gene TRBJ2-3, with 8 positions matching TRBD1. V shed 3 bases and J 6 bases; nucleotides not matched to a gene: 14. CDR3 length: 17 residues. Germline V gene data show CDR1 as LNHNV and CDR2 as YYDKDF (reference sequence). CDR3 loop: CATSRRGRGQGADTQYF. CDR3 DNA: TGTGCCACCAGCAGGAGGGGTCGCGGACAGGGTGCGGATACGCAGTATTTT.

This chain connects TRBV11-2 to TRBJ2-1, with 7 bases lining up with TRBD2. The CDR3 length is 14 residues. Germline V lookup: CDR1 SGHAT, CDR2 FQNNGV. After removal of 1 base from V and 7 bases from J, the junction contained 4 bases not matched to a gene. The CDR3 coding sequence is TGTGCCAGCAGCTTAGGAGCGGGGAAGAATGAGCAGTTCTTC. This gives the protein CASSLGAGKNEQFF.

V is TRBV27 and J is TRBJ1-2, with 9 positions matching TRBD1. CDR3 length: 14 amino acids. Germline CDR1 is MNHEY and CDR2 is SMNVEV (reference sequence). The trim removed 0 bases at V and 6 bases at J, leaving 2 bases unmatched. Here the CDR3 reads CASSLSGTGNGYTF. Here the CDR3 DNA reads TGTGCCAGCAGTTTATCCGGGACAGGGAATGGCTACACCTTC.

V is TRBV27 and J is TRBJ2-7; 7 bases agree with TRBD1. Looked up from germline, CDR1 is MNHEY and CDR2 is SMNVEV (reference sequence). CDR3 length: 14 residues. J was trimmed by 4 bases and V by 5 bases; bases with no gene match: 8. The CDR3 protein is CASSPQGRIYEQYF. The CDR3 nucleotides are TGTGCCAGCAGTCCACAGGGGCGCATTTACGAGCAGTACTTC.

This clone has only one observation. The chain employs TRBV27 and TRBJ2-1; weak D call: TRBD2 (5 bases). The ends were cut back, 7 bases at V and 0 bases at J, with 16 bases in the middle. The CDR3 length is 16 residues. Looked up from germline, CDR1 is MNHEY and CDR2 is SMNVEV (reference sequence). The CDR3 spells CASKVEGVSSYNEQFF. Here the CDR3 DNA reads TGTGCCAGCAAAGTTGAGGGAGTGAGCTCCTACAATGAGCAGTTCTTC.

This clone appeared a single time. This chain connects TRBV9 to TRBJ1-4; the D gene is possibly TRBD1 (6 bases). This CDR3 has 17 residues. Trimming took off 0 bases at V and 6 bases at J, with 18 bases between the two ends. Germline V gene lookup returns CDR1 SGDLS and CDR2 YYNGEE. The CDR3 bases are TGTGCCAGCAGCGTAGGGACAGATTTCTTGGAGGATGAAAAACTGTTTTTT. Its protein product is CASSVGTDFLEDEKLFF.

The chain joins TRBV7-6 to TRBJ2-7; D remains unclear. Trimming pared 10 bases from V and 3 bases from J, leaving 13 bases between. From germline, CDR1 is SGHVS and CDR2 FNYEAQ. This CDR3 is 12 amino acids long. The CDR3 protein is CATPVGNYEQYF. The CDR3 DNA sequence: TGTGCCACCCCGGTAGGGAACTACGAGCAGTACTTC.

The chain employs TRBV4-1 and TRBJ2-2; 8 bases map to TRBD2. CDR1 and CDR2 (germline): MGHRA, YSYEKL. The CDR3 totals 19 residues. Losses at the gene ends were 1 base for V and 0 bases for J; bases not matched to a gene: 10. The CDR3 here is CASSQVHIPGLANTGELFF. The CDR3 nucleotides read TGCGCCAGCAGCCAAGTACATATCCCGGGACTAGCGAACACCGGGGAGCTGTTTTTT.